The clone carrying this T cell receptor beta chain was observed a handful of times. Germline trimming cut 1 base from V and 4 bases from J; bases unmatched to any gene: 3. The CDR3 is 16 amino acids. Germline V CDR1 and CDR2: MGHRA, YSYEKL. The data are from a study of early T cells in non-severe SARS-CoV-2 infection. TCRdb passed the 5' RACE reads through MiXCR, listing each CDR3 protein once. The sample has approximately 20,000 distinct CDR3 sequences, around 5% seen once. The source is an adult who was a healthcare worker with PCR-confirmed SARS-CoV-2 infection or an uninfected control (not recorded which). The source material was whole blood. This chain joins TRBV4-1 and TRBJ2-2, with 10 nucleotides matching TRBD2. CDR3 in amino acids: CASSQGLAGLTGELFF. Written as DNA, the CDR3 is TGCGCCAGCAGCCAAGGACTAGCGGGTCTCACCGGGGAGCTGTTTTTT.